This passage covers 30 T cell receptor beta chains from one sample sequenced in a study of CD8 T cells in seronegative destructive rheumatoid arthritis. Measured with immunoSEQ multiplex PCR; TCRdb has only the in-frame clones, and not every one. The sample consists of about 13,000 clones, roughly four fifths of them appearing once. Sequenced input: CD8+ T cells from blood. The source is a woman between 30 and 50 years old with seronegative destructive rheumatoid arthritis.

Only a few counts were recorded for this clone. The CDR3 region is CASSPYRGYTEAFF. DNA for the CDR3: TGCGCCAGCAGCCCTTACAGGGGTTACACTGAAGCTTTCTTT. The V and J genes are TRBV4-1 and TRBJ1-1; the match to TRBD1 covers 7 bases. CDR1 is MGHRA, CDR2 YSYEKL, per germline. The V and J ends lost 4 bases and 3 bases, in that order; junction bases with no gene match: 5. The CDR3 spans 14 residues.

The chain combines TRBV28 with TRBJ2-7; D is possibly TRBD1 (6 bases). Trimming stripped 6 bases from V and 3 bases from J, with 18 bases between. The CDR3 is made up of 15 amino acids. Germline CDR1 is MDHEN and CDR2 is SYDVKM. The CDR3 DNA follows: TGTGCCAGCAGCCTGGACAGAACGTATATCTACGAGCAGTACTTC. Translation gives CASSLDRTYIYEQYF. Combining the CDR3 with reference TRBV28 and TRBJ2-7 gives the whole variable domain DVKVTQSSRYLVKRTGEKVFLECVQDMDHENMFWYRQDPGLGLRLIYFSYDVKMKEKGDIPEGYSVSREKKERFSLILESASTNQTSMYLCASSLDRTYIYEQYFGPGTRLTVT.

The V gene is TRBV7-9, the J gene TRBJ2-3; TRBD2 agrees at 7 bases. Per the germline V gene, CDR1 is SEHNR and CDR2 is FQNEAQ (reference sequence). This CDR3 spans 16 amino acids. The V and J ends lost 3 bases and 2 bases, in that order; junction bases with no gene match: 8. CDR3 nucleotide sequence: TGTGCCAGCAGCTTCCCAGGGAGGGGTATCACAGATACGCAGTATTTT. Protein: CASSFPGRGITDTQYF.

This clone has more than one count but fewer than ten. The gene calls are TRBV10-3 and TRBJ2-7; 9 nucleotides align to TRBD1. Trimming cost V 10 bases and J 1 base; bases outside gene matches: 11. CDR1 and CDR2 from the germline V gene are ENHRY and SYGVKD. The length of the CDR3 is 15 residues. CDR3 nucleotides: TGTGCCACCAGAGAAGGGGGGACAGGGTCCTACGAGCAGTACGTC. This encodes CATREGGTGSYEQYV.

The chain employs TRBV19 and TRBJ1-5, with 11 bases aligning to TRBD1. Per the germline V gene, CDR1 is LNHDA and CDR2 is SQIVND (reference sequence). V was pared by 9 bases and J by 6 bases, with 4 bases of the junction left unmatched. This CDR3 is 13 amino acids long. CDR3 region: CASRDRGFQPQHF. The CDR3 DNA reads as TGTGCCAGCCGGGACAGGGGGTTTCAGCCCCAGCATTTT.

This chain connects TRBV28 to TRBJ1-2, with no clear D. Germline CDR1 MDHEN, CDR2 SYDVKM. V dropped 3 bases and J dropped 2 bases, with 7 bases sitting between them. The CDR3 contains 13 residues. The CDR3 bases are TGTGCCAGCAGTTTGAGATGGAACTATGGCTACACCTTC. Translating gives CASSLRWNYGYTF.

A few counts support this clone. The chain combines TRBV29-1 with TRBJ1-2; TRBD1 might be the D (6 bases). Trimming took 5 bases from V and 4 from J, leaving 14 bases between them. The CDR3 length is 13 residues. The germline gives CDR1 SQVTM, CDR2 ANQGSEA. The CDR3 sequence is CSVSVQGSYGYTF. The CDR3 DNA sequence: TGCAGCGTTTCTGTACAGGGCTCCTATGGCTACACCTTC.

This clone was observed a handful of times. This CDR3 reads CASSPAGAYGYTF. The CDR3 DNA follows: TGTGCCAGCAGCCCGGCGGGTGCCTATGGCTACACCTTC. The chain employs TRBV5-4 and TRBJ1-2, with no clear D. The CDR3 has 13 amino acids. Germline lookup yields CDR1 SGHNT and CDR2 YYREEE (reference sequence). Deletions cut 4 bases from V and 4 bases from J, with 11 bases between.

CDR3 residues: CASSPTGGFTEAFF. The CDR3, as DNA: TGTGCCAGCAGCCCTACAGGGGGGTTCACTGAAGCTTTCTTT. The chain employs TRBV7-3 and TRBJ1-1; 8 nucleotides match TRBD1. V was pared by 5 bases and J by 4 bases, with 6 bases of the junction left unmatched. CDR1 SGHTA and CDR2 FQGTGA come from the germline V gene. CDR3 size: 14 residues.

V is TRBV5-4 and J is TRBJ2-2, with TRBD1 matching over 9 bases. The CDR3 loop spans 15 amino acids. The V gene end was trimmed by 0 bases and the J gene end by 5 bases; junction bases not matched to a gene: 2. The V gene's germline CDR1 is SGHNT and CDR2 YYREEE (reference sequence). CDR3 sequence: CASSLGQGGTGELFF. The CDR3 DNA is TGTGCCAGCAGCTTGGGACAGGGGGGGACCGGGGAGCTGTTTTTT.

In this sample, this clone turned up once. The rearrangement uses TRBV2 and TRBJ2-7; TRBD2 aligns across 8 bases. This CDR3 has 13 residues. Trimming cost V 6 bases and J 4 bases; bases outside gene matches: 5. CDR1 and CDR2 (germline): SNHLY, FYNNEI. CDR3 DNA sequence: TGTGCCAGCAGATCAGCGGGGGAATACGAGCAGTACTTC. This sequence encodes CASRSAGEYEQYF.

The chain joins TRBV7-9 to TRBJ1-2; TRBD1 aligns across 11 bases. CDR3 size: 15 residues. Germline values: CDR1 SEHNR, CDR2 FQNEAQ (reference sequence). The V segment lost 7 bases and the J segment 6 bases; nucleotides outside the gene matches: 10. The CDR3, as DNA: TGTGCCAGCAACCCCCAAGGACAGGGGGCGGATGGCTACACCTTC. It translates to CASNPQGQGADGYTF.

This rearrangement joins TRBV7-2 to TRBJ2-1; TRBD2 matches at 7 bases. The CDR3 sequence is 17 residues long. With V trimmed by 5 bases and J by 9 bases, 19 bases remained unmatched. Germline CDR1 reads SGHTA; CDR2 reads FQGNSA. The CDR3 coding sequence is TGTGCCAGCAGCCTAGACGAGAGCGGGGCCGACTCGGTTGAGCAGTTCTTC. Translation: CASSLDESGADSVEQFF.

The V gene is TRBV5-1, the J gene TRBJ2-1, with 10 bases matching TRBD1. V gave up 1 base and J gave up 7 bases; unmatched junction bases: 5. There are 15 residues in the CDR3. Per germline, CDR1 SGHRS and CDR2 YFSETQ. In DNA, the CDR3 is TGCGCCAGCAGCTTGAGGACAGGGGGATGGAATGAGCAGTTCTTC. Translated, it gives CASSLRTGGWNEQFF.

V is TRBV7-6 and J is TRBJ2-5; weak D call: TRBD2 (6 bases). The length of the CDR3 is 13 residues. The V end was cut by 3 bases, the J end by 4 bases, with 9 bases between. From germline, CDR1 is SGHVS and CDR2 FNYEAQ. In nucleotides, the CDR3 is TGTGCCAGCAGCTTCGCTAGCGCAGAGACCCAGTACTTC. It is translated as CASSFASAETQYF.

The chain has TRBV5-8 and TRBJ1-1; perhaps TRBD1 as D (5 bases). CDR3 length equals 12 residues. Germline assignment: CDR1 SGHTS and CDR2 YDEGEE. The germline V and J ends were trimmed by 4 bases and 11 bases, with 15 bases remaining between them. The DNA for the CDR3 is TGTGCCAGCAGCATACCGGGACTCTCGGCTTTCTTT. Its protein product is CASSIPGLSAFF.

The chain couples TRBV18 to TRBJ1-4, with TRBD1 identical over 7 bases. The CDR3 spans 14 residues. Germline V CDR1 and CDR2: KGHSH, LQKENI. V lost 6 bases and J lost 8; bases outside the gene matches: 9. DNA for the CDR3: TGTGCCAGCTCGCTTACCGGGACAGACGAAAAACTGTTTTTT. This encodes CASSLTGTDEKLFF.

The chain is built from TRBV7-8 and TRBJ2-5; 12 nucleotides agree with TRBD2. The junction had 14 bases not matched to a gene; V was cut back by 5 bases and J by 1 base. Germline CDR1 and CDR2: SGHVS and FQNEAQ. The CDR3 sequence is 19 residues long. The CDR3 nucleotides are TGTGCCAGCAGCCCCCTGACTAGCGGGGGCCAATTCTTCCAAGAGACCCAGTACTTC. Translating it yields CASSPLTSGGQFFQETQYF.

This clone showed up just a few times. The chain couples TRBV5-1 to TRBJ2-1; D is undetermined. This CDR3 comprises 12 residues. Germline CDR1 reads SGHRS; CDR2 reads YFSETQ. V lost 0 bases to trimming and J lost 6 bases, with 4 bases between them. The CDR3 sequence: CASSLVSNEQFF. CDR3 bases: TGCGCCAGCAGCTTGGTATCCAATGAGCAGTTCTTC. Full variable domain (outside the CDR3, taken from reference TRBV5-1 and TRBJ2-1): KAGVTQTPRYLIKTRGQQVTLSCSPISGHRSVSWYQQTPGQGLQFLFEYFSETQRNKGNFPGRFSGRQFSNSRSEMNVSTLELGDSALYLCASSLVSNEQFFGPGTRLTVL.

This clone was recorded once. The chain employs TRBV14 and TRBJ2-7; 7 bases are shared with TRBD1. The trim removed 1 base at V and 0 bases at J, leaving 3 bases unmatched. The CDR3 has 15 amino acids. Germline V CDR1 and CDR2: SGHDN, FVKESK. CDR3 in amino acids: CASSQGSGGSYEQYF. The CDR3 DNA reads TGTGCCAGCAGCCAAGGCTCAGGGGGCTCCTACGAGCAGTACTTC.

The chain has TRBV7-9 and TRBJ2-2, with D hard to call. This CDR3 has 14 residues. Trimming took 4 bases from V and 5 from J, leaving 11 bases between them. Germline CDR1 reads SEHNR; CDR2 reads FQNEAQ (reference sequence). This CDR3 is CASSSSIGTGELFF. In DNA form, the CDR3 reads TGTGCCAGCAGCTCGTCGATCGGGACCGGGGAGCTGTTTTTT.

The V gene is TRBV28, the J gene TRBJ2-7; 11 bases map to TRBD2. CDR1 MDHEN and CDR2 SYDVKM come from the germline V gene. The CDR3 spans 18 residues. With 6 bases clipped from V and 7 bases from J, the junction kept 20 bases outside the gene matches. The DNA for the CDR3 is TGTGCCAGCAGCTATCCGATTAGCGGGGGGGCTCCAGGAGAGGAGCAGTACTTC. Amino acid sequence: CASSYPISGGAPGEEQYF.

The gene calls are TRBV2 and TRBJ2-7; possible D gene TRBD2, 6 bases. This CDR3 spans 12 amino acids. Germline V lookup: CDR1 SNHLY, CDR2 FYNNEI. Trimming cost V 9 bases and J 7 bases, with 16 bases left between them. CDR3 sequence: CAREGAGGEQYF. For the CDR3, the DNA is TGTGCCAGAGAGGGTGCCGGGGGTGAGCAGTACTTC.

The chain employs TRBV6-5 and TRBJ1-1; no reliable D call. This CDR3 spans 14 amino acids. The V and J ends lost 6 bases and 3 bases respectively, with 14 bases between them. From germline, CDR1 is MNHEY and CDR2 SVGAGI. The CDR3 is CASSPYEAHTEAFF. CDR3 nucleotide sequence: TGTGCCAGCAGCCCTTACGAGGCCCACACTGAAGCTTTCTTT.

The chain combines TRBV7-9 with TRBJ2-7; D might be TRBD2 (7 bases). This CDR3 region has 16 residues. V was pared by 6 bases and J by 5 bases, with 23 bases between. Germline V gene data show CDR1 as SEHNR and CDR2 as FQNEAQ (reference sequence). CDR3: CASSSEEAGAFNEQYV. The CDR3 DNA follows: TGTGCCAGCAGTTCAGAGGAGGCGGGGGCTTTCAACGAGCAGTACGTC.

J is TRBJ1-5 and V is TRBV11-3, with 7 bases that match TRBD1. The germline V gene encodes CDR1 SGHNT and CDR2 YENEEA. The CDR3 runs 15 residues. J lost 4 bases, V lost 3 bases, and 6 bases had no gene match. The CDR3 bases are TGTGCCAGCAGCTTTGAGGGGGCTAGGAATCAGCCCCAGCATTTT. Residues: CASSFEGARNQPQHF.

The V call is TRBV7-9, the J call TRBJ1-5, with a tentative D call TRBD1 (6 bases). CDR1 and CDR2 (germline): SEHNR, FQNEAQ (reference sequence). This CDR3 region has 17 residues. The ends were cut back, 0 bases at V and 5 bases at J, with 17 bases in the middle. This CDR3 reads CASSLAWGHPEDQPQHF. The CDR3 DNA sequence: TGTGCCAGCAGCTTAGCGTGGGGACACCCCGAGGATCAGCCCCAGCATTTT.

The V gene is TRBV2, the J gene TRBJ1-6; TRBD1 might be the D (6 bases). The CDR3 consists of 15 residues. Between the trimmed V and J ends, which lost 5 bases and 7 bases, there was a span of 15 bases. Germline CDR1 is SNHLY and CDR2 is FYNNEI. In DNA form, the CDR3 reads TGTGCCAGCAGTCAGGGGACGATAGAGAATTCACCCCTCCACTTT. Amino acid sequence: CASSQGTIENSPLHF.

The rearrangement uses TRBV2 and TRBJ2-7, with a possible D match to TRBD1 (5 bases). In germline, CDR1 is SNHLY, CDR2 FYNNEI. Deletions cut 8 bases from V and 2 bases from J, with 13 bases between. The CDR3 spans 13 residues. As DNA, the CDR3 is TGTGCCAGCCTGAAGACAGAGACCTACGAGCAGTACTTC. Translating gives CASLKTETYEQYF.

The chain uses TRBV5-1 and TRBJ1-2; the D gene is possibly TRBD1 (5 bases). CDR3 length: 14 amino acids. V shed 0 bases and J shed 4 bases, with 10 bases lying between them. The germline V gene encodes CDR1 SGHRS and CDR2 YFSETQ. The CDR3 is CASSLASGGYGYTF. The DNA for the CDR3 is TGCGCCAGCAGCTTGGCCTCGGGGGGCTATGGCTACACCTTC.